The following is a TCR beta chain sequence with its context. These data are taken from a study of control samples from healthy donors and cancer patients. Data came from immunoSEQ multiplex PCR; TCRdb stores just in-frame clones and leaves some out. The sample consists of approximately 100,000 clones, more than 90% of them appearing once. This CDR3 has 18 residues. The germline V gene has CDR1 MNHEY and CDR2 SMNVEV (reference sequence). V was clipped by 4 bases and J by 1 base; unmatched bases: 7. The TCR originated in a human donor in good health. The donor label of this sample is uncertain. The chain recombines TRBV27 with TRBJ2-6, with 10 bases aligning to TRBD1. The specimen was blood. This CDR3 is CASSSPGQGISGANVLTF. CDR3 sequence (DNA): TGTGCCAGCAGTTCCCCGGGACAGGGGATATCTGGGGCCAACGTCCTGACTTTC. The full variable domain, in which reference TRBV27 and TRBJ2-6 provide the parts outside the CDR3, is EAQVTQNPRYLITVTGKKLTVTCSQNMNHEYMSWYRQDPGLGLRQIYYSMNVEVTDKGDVPEGYKVSRKEKRNFPLILESPSPNQTSLYFCASSSPGQGISGANVLTFGAGSRLTVL.